This TCR beta chain came from a study of Graves' ophthalmopathy and Graves' hyperthyroidism. Study outcomes and limitations: Blood shared most expanded thyroid clonotypes above 0.001 frequency. Sensitivity of about 91% and specificity of roughly 80% were achieved when a 13-signature model separated ophthalmopathy from stable hyperthyroidism.

Amplification from RNA transcripts yielded the TCR beta CDR3 regions. RT-PCR with HTBI primers came first, then second-round multiplex PCR. TCRdb re-called the multiplex PCR reads through MiXCR, storing one row per CDR3 protein. The sample records a few hundred thousand distinct CDR3 sequences, around 16% being singletons. With 5 bases clipped from V and 4 bases from J, the junction kept 4 bases outside the gene matches. Germline values: CDR1 LGHDT, CDR2 YNNKEL (reference sequence). The CDR3 is 15 residues long. The table lists this clonotype with a few counts. Its antigen is currently unknown. The sequence was obtained from a woman aged 18 to 35 with Graves' ophthalmopathy. V is TRBV3-1 and J is TRBJ2-7; 14 nucleotides align to TRBD2. Material for sequencing was peripheral blood. CDR3 sequence: CASSFGLAGGYEQYF. The CDR3 DNA is TGTGCCAGCAGCTTCGGACTAGCGGGAGGATACGAGCAGTACTTC.